The rows below give T cell receptor beta chains drawn from one sample of a study of metastatic and nonmetastatic thyroid tumors. From the PCR reads, TCRdb re-called clones with MiXCR. The top ten hold roughly 10% of the sample, which has about 64,000 clones, about 16% seen once. Sequenced material: blood. These receptors were taken from a male donor with papillary thyroid cancer or a benign thyroid nodule (not recorded which). Some clones in this sample may be carry-over from other donors' samples. Each CDR3 is given with its conserved first and last residue. The D gene is left open where the match is weak. For some rows the clone size is stated as once, few or many, or as a class when expanded; others skip it.

cdr3_length clone_size j_call d_call v_call cdr3_nt cdr3_aa
15 many TRBJ2-5 . TRBV12-3/TRBV12-4 TGTGCCAGCAGAGGGGGACCGGGACTGGCAGAGACCCAGTACTTC CASRGGPGLAETQYF
16 many TRBJ1-4 . TRBV19 TGTGCCAGTAGCCAAGTAGGGGGGCCAACTAATGAAAAACTGTTTTTT CASSQVGGPTNEKLFF
16 many TRBJ2-7 . TRBV6-2/TRBV6-3 TGTGCCAGCAGTTACTCGCGGGACACCGGTGCCTACGAGCAGTACTTC CASSYSRDTGAYEQYF
16 many TRBJ2-1 . TRBV11-2 TGTGCCAGCAGCTTAGGGAAAGGGAGCTCCTACAATGAGCAGTTCTTC CASSLGKGSSYNEQFF
15 many TRBJ2-5 TRBD2 TRBV12-3/TRBV12-4 TGTGCCAGCAGTTTGGGAGCGGGGGGACGGGAGACCCAGTACTTC CASSLGAGGRETQYF
14 many TRBJ2-2 . TRBV6-5 TGTGCCAGCAGTTACCGAGGTGGCACCGGGGAGCTGTTTTTT CASSYRGGTGELFF
13 few TRBJ2-1 TRBD2 TRBV5-1 TGCGCCAGCAGCTTCGGGACTAGCAATGAGCAGTTCTTC CASSFGTSNEQFF
16 many TRBJ2-5 . TRBV4-3 TGCGCCAGCAGCCAAGATCCGGCGGGGACCCAAGAGACCCAGTACTTC CASSQDPAGTQETQYF
14 many TRBJ2-3 . TRBV20-1 TGCAGTGCTAGGGGACTGACTAGCACAGATACGCAGTATTTT CSARGLTSTDTQYF
13 many TRBJ1-1 . TRBV5-4 TGTGCCAGCAGCTTGTTGGGAATCCAAGAAGCTTTCTTT CASSLLGIQEAFF
17 . TRBJ2-7 TRBD2 TRBV6-2/TRBV6-3 TGTGCCAGCACCAAATCTGTACTAGCGTGGGGCGCCTACGAGCAGTACTTC CASTKSVLAWGAYEQYF
18 many TRBJ2-1 TRBD1 TRBV2 TGTGCCAGCTCGTCCGGGACAGGGGGCGATCTTTTCCCAGATGAGCAGTTCTTC CASSSGTGGDLFPDEQFF
14 many TRBJ1-1 . TRBV18 TGTGCCAGCTCACCAGGGCAGGGAGGCACTGAAGCTTTCTTT CASSPGQGGTEAFF
14 few TRBJ2-4 . TRBV5-1 TGCGCCAGCAGCTTAGATAGATCCAAAAACATTCAGTACTTC CASSLDRSKNIQYF
15 . TRBJ2-1 TRBD2 TRBV19 TGTGCCAGTAGTATAGGTACTAGCGTGAGCAATGAGCAGTTCTTC CASSIGTSVSNEQFF
15 many TRBJ2-3 TRBD1 TRBV27 TGTGCCAGCAGCCCAGGGACAGCAACGACAGATACGCAGTATTTT CASSPGTATTDTQYF
14 many TRBJ2-5 TRBD1 TRBV6-2/TRBV6-3 TGTGCCAGCAGTTTGGTGGGACAGAGGGAGACCCAGTACTTC CASSLVGQRETQYF
16 many TRBJ1-3 TRBD1 TRBV20-1 TGCAGTGCTCTCGATCCGGGACAGAGCTCTGGAAACACCATATATTTT CSALDPGQSSGNTIYF
16 many TRBJ2-7 . TRBV5-1 TGCGCCAGCAGCTTGGCACTAGACCCCGTCTCCTACGAGCAGTACTTC CASSLALDPVSYEQYF
11 many TRBJ1-2 . TRBV20-1 TGCAGTGCTGGATGGGGCTCTGGCTACACCTTC CSAGWGSGYTF
14 many TRBJ2-2 TRBD1 TRBV5-6 TGTGCCAGCACCAGACAGGGTTGGGCCGGGGAGCTGTTTTTT CASTRQGWAGELFF
18 many TRBJ2-1 TRBD2 TRBV5-6 TGTGCCAGCACTAGGGAGCTAGCGGGAGCAAGCTCCTACAATGAGCAGTTCTTC CASTRELAGASSYNEQFF
15 . TRBJ1-2 TRBD1 TRBV20-1 TGCAGTGCTAGTTGGGGGGACAGGGACTTGGGTGGCTACACCTTC CSASWGDRDLGGYTF
13 many TRBJ1-1 . TRBV18 TGTGCCAGCTCACCACGACAGGTCCCTGAAGCTTTCTTT CASSPRQVPEAFF
12 many TRBJ1-1 TRBD1 TRBV7-2 TGTGCCAGCACCACGCGGACAGGTGAAGCTTTCTTT CASTTRTGEAFF
17 many TRBJ2-3 . TRBV6-5 TGTGCCAGCAGTTACTCTATTGTCGGGGAGGTGACAGATACGCAGTATTTT CASSYSIVGEVTDTQYF
13 few TRBJ2-7 . TRBV6-1 TGTGCCACCCTGGGGCAGAGGGCGAACGAGCAGTACTTC CATLGQRANEQYF
15 many TRBJ2-1 TRBD2 TRBV19 TGTGCCAGTAGTATCCCTAGCGGGAGCTACAATGAGCAGTTCTTC CASSIPSGSYNEQFF
16 few TRBJ2-5 . TRBV9 TGTGCCAGCAGCGTAGGGGGGGGCGGGCCCCAAGAGACCCAGTACTTC CASSVGGGGPQETQYF
19 . TRBJ2-1 TRBD2 TRBV4-2 TGTGCCAGCAGCCAAGTCGCTCTAGCGGAGTGCAGCTCCTACAATGAGCAGCTCTTC CASSQVALAECSSYNEQLF
16 . TRBJ2-1 . TRBV11-2 TGTGCCGGCAGCCCGCAGACAGGTGGCAGTATCAATGAGCAGTTCTTC CAGSPQTGGSINEQFF
12 medium-sized TRBJ2-2 . TRBV14 TGTGCCAGCAGCCAAGCGAGCGGGGAGCTGTTTTTT CASSQASGELFF
15 . TRBJ1-5 . TRBV27 TGTGCCAGCAGTTTATCGTCAGCCAGCAATCAGCCCCAGCATTTT CASSLSSASNQPQHF
13 . TRBJ1-2 . TRBV5-4 TGTGCCAGAAGCCCTACCACTAACTATGGCTACACCTTC CARSPTTNYGYTF
13 many TRBJ2-1 TRBD2 TRBV20-1 TGCAGTGGGTCGGGAGGAGGGTTGAATGAGCAGTTCTTC CSGSGGGLNEQFF
15 many TRBJ1-5 . TRBV19 TGTGCCAGTAGTATATCCCTGGATAGCAATCAGCCCCAGCATTTT CASSISLDSNQPQHF
15 many TRBJ2-1 TRBD2 TRBV6-1 TGTGCCAGCAGTGCGATAGCGGGGGGGTACAATGAGCAGTTCTTC CASSAIAGGYNEQFF
11 few TRBJ2-1 . TRBV6-1 TGTGCCAGCAGTCCCGGCAATGAGCAGTTCTTC CASSPGNEQFF
13 many TRBJ2-7 TRBD1 TRBV5-8 TGTGCCAGCAGCAGGACAGGGGTCTTTTGGCAGTACTTC CASSRTGVFWQYF
12 many TRBJ2-1 . TRBV12-3/TRBV12-4 TGTGCCAGCAGTTTATTTGGGAATGAGCAGTTCTTC CASSLFGNEQFF
16 many TRBJ2-1 TRBD2 TRBV7-2 TGTGCCACCGGAACGAGGACTAGCGGGAGGTGGGATGAGCAGTTCTTC CATGTRTSGRWDEQFF
12 many TRBJ2-2 . TRBV10-3 TGTGCCATCTGGGACCCTCCCGGGGAGCTGTTTTTT CAIWDPPGELFF
16 many TRBJ2-1 . TRBV6-1 TGTGCCAGCAGCGTGGGTGACTATCTCGGGTACAATGAGCAGTTCTTC CASSVGDYLGYNEQFF
14 many TRBJ1-1 . TRBV6-1 TGTGCCAGCAGTTCCGGCAGGATGAACACTGAAGCTTTCTTT CASSSGRMNTEAFF
16 many TRBJ2-1 . TRBV20-1 TGCAGTGCTAGAGATTACGGAGGGAGCTCCTACAATGAGCAGTTCTTC CSARDYGGSSYNEQFF
15 . TRBJ2-3 TRBD1 TRBV6-1 TGTGCCAGCACCCACACCAGGCAGGGGGCAGATACGCAGTATTTT CASTHTRQGADTQYF
17 many TRBJ1-1 . TRBV19 TGTGCCAGTAGTATGACCGGGTCTTTTAAGGGCGACACTGAAGCTTTCTTT CASSMTGSFKGDTEAFF
14 few TRBJ2-2 . TRBV6-1 TGTGCCAGCAACCGGGACCCAAACACCGGGGAGCTGTTTTTT CASNRDPNTGELFF